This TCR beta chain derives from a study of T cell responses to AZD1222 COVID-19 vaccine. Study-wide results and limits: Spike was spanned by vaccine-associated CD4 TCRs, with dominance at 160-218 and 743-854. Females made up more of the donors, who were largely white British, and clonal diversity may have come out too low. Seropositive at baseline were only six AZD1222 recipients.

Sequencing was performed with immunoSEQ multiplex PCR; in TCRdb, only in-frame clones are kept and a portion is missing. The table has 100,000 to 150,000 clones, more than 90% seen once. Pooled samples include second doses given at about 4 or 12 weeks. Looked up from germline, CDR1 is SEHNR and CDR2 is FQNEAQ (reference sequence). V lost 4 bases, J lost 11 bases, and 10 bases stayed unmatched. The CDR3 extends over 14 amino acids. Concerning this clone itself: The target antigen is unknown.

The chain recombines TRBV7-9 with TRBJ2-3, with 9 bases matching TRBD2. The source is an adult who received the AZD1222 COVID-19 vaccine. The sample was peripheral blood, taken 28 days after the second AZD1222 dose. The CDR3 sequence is CASSSPLAGSGQYF. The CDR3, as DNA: TGTGCCAGCAGCTCCCCGCTAGCGGGAAGCGGGCAGTATTTT.